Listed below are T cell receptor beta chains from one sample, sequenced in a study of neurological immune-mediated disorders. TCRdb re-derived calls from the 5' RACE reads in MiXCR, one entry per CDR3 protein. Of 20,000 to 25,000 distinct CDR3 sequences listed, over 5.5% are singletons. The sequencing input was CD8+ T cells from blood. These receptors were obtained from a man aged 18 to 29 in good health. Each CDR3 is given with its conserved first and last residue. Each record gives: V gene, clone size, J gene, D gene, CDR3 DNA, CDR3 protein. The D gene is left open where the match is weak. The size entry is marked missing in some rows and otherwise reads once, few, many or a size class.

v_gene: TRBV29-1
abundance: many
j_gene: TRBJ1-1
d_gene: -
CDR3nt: TGCAGCGCTGGGGTGGTCGGGACTGAAGCTTTCTTT
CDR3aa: CSAGVVGTEAFF

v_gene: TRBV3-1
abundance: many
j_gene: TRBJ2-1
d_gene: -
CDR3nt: TGTGCCAGCACCCGGTCCGGGACTTATACGAATGAGCAGTTCTTC
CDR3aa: CASTRSGTYTNEQFF

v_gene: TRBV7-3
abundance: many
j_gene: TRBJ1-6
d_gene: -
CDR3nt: TGTGCCAGCAGCTTAAGGCCCCAGGGCTCCTATAATTCACCCCTCCACTTT
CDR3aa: CASSLRPQGSYNSPLHF

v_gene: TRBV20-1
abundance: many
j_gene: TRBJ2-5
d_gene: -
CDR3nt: TGCAGTGCTAGCACAGGGGAGGTGACCCAGTACTTC
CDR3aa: CSASTGEVTQYF

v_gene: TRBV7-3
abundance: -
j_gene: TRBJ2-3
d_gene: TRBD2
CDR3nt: TGTGCCAGCAGCTTAGTCCCAGCGGGGGTTCTCTCGCAGTATTTT
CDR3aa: CASSLVPAGVLSQYF

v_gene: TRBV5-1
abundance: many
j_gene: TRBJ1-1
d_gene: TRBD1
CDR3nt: TGCGCCAGCAGCGAGACAGGGGCCGGGAACACTGAAGCTTTCTTT
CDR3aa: CASSETGAGNTEAFF

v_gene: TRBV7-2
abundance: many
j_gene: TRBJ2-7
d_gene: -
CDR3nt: TGTGCCAGCAGCTTGTACAGGATCACCTACGAGCAGTACTTC
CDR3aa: CASSLYRITYEQYF

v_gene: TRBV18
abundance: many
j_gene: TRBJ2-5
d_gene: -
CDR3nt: TGTGCCAGCTCACCCCAGGACCGGCACCAAGAGACCCAGTACTTC
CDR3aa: CASSPQDRHQETQYF

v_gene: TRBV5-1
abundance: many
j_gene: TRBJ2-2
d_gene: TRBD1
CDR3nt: TGCGCCAGCGGAGGACAGGGGGATAACACCGGGGAGCTGTTTTTT
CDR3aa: CASGGQGDNTGELFF

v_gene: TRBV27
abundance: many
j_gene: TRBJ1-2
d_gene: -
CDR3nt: TGTGCCAGCAGTCCGTTAGGGGAACATAGCTATGGCTACACCTTC
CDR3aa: CASSPLGEHSYGYTF

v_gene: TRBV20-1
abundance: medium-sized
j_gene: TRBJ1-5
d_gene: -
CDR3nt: TGCAGTGCTAGGGCAGACTATAGCAATCAGCCCCAGCATTTT
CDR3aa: CSARADYSNQPQHF

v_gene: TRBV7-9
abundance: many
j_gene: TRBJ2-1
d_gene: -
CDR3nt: TGTGCCAGCAGCTTAGGGCCGGATTCAGGGGATGAGCAGTTCTTC
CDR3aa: CASSLGPDSGDEQFF

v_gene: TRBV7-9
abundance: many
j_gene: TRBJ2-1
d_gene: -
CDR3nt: TGTGCCAGCAGCTCACCGACAGGTTGGGATGAGCAGTTCTTC
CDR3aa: CASSSPTGWDEQFF

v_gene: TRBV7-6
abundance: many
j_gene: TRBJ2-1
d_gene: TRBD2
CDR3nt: TGTGCCAGCAGGGGGACTAGCGGGGGGCCGAGGGTTTCCTACAATGAGCAGTTCTTC
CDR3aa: CASRGTSGGPRVSYNEQFF

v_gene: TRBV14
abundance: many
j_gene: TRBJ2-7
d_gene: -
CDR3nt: TGTGCCAGCAGCCCCCCTAGTAGTTACGAGCAGTACTTC
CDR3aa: CASSPPSSYEQYF

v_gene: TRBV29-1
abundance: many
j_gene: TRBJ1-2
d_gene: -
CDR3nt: TGCAGCGTTGAAGCCAGGGCCCCTAACTATGGCTACACCTTC
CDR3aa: CSVEARAPNYGYTF

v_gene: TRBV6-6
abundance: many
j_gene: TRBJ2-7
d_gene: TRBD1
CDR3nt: TGTGCCAGTACCGAGATCAGGGGGAGCTCCTACGAGCAGTACTTC
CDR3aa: CASTEIRGSSYEQYF

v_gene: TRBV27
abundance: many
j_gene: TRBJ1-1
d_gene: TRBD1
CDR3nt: TGTGCCAGCAGTCCACGGACAGGGATCGTGAACACTGAAGCTTTCTTT
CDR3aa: CASSPRTGIVNTEAFF

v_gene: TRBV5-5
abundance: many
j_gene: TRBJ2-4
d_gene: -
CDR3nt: TGTGCCAGCAGCTTGGGGGTAGGGTTAAACATTCAGTACTTC
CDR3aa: CASSLGVGLNIQYF

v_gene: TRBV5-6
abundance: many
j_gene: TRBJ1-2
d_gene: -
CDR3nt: TGTGCCAGCAGCACAACGGGGCAGGCGGGCTACACCTTC
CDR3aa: CASSTTGQAGYTF

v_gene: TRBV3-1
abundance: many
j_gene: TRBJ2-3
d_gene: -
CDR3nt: TGTGCCAGCAGCCCAGGAGTCAGCGGGACAGATACGCAGTATTTT
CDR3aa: CASSPGVSGTDTQYF

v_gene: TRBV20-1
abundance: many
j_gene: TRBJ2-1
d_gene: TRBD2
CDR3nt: TGCAGTGCTAGAGATCAAGCGGGGGCCACCTACAATGAGCAGTTCTTC
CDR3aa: CSARDQAGATYNEQFF

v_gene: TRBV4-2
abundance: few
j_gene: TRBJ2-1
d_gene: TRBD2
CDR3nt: TGTGCCAGCAGCCAGCTTAGCGGGGGGGCGAGCTCCTACAATGAGCAGTTCTTC
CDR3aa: CASSQLSGGASSYNEQFF

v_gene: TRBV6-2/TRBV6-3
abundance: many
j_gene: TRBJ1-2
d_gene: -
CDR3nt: TGTGCCAGCAGTTACCCGGACGATGGCTACACCTTC
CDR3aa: CASSYPDDGYTF

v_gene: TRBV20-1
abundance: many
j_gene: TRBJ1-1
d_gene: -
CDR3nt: TGCAGTGCTAGAGGTCAGTTGGGCACTGAAGCTTTCTTT
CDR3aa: CSARGQLGTEAFF

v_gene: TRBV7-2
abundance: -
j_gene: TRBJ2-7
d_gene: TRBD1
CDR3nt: TGTGCCAGCAGCCCGGGCGTGGGACAGGGCGGGTACGAGCAGTACTTC
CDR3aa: CASSPGVGQGGYEQYF

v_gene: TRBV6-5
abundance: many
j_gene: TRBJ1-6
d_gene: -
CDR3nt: TGTGCCAGCATCGATACTCAGGGGAAGGGCTATAATTCACCCCTCCACTTT
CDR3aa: CASIDTQGKGYNSPLHF

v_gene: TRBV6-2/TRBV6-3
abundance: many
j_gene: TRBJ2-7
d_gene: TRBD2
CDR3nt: TGTGCCAGCAGTCTCTTACGGGGGGAACCCTACGAGCAGTACTTC
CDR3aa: CASSLLRGEPYEQYF

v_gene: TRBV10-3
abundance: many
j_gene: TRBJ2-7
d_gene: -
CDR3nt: TGTGCCATCAACTCCGGGACGGGGGAGCAGTACTTC
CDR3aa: CAINSGTGEQYF

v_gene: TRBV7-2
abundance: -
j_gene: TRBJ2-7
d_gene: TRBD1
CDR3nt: TGTGCCAGCAGCCACACCGTGGACAGGGGATACGAGCAGTACTTC
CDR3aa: CASSHTVDRGYEQYF

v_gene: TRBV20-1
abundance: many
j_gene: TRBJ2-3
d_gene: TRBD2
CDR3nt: TGCAGTGCTAGACTAGCGGGGGCCACGAGACGCACAGATACGCAGTATTTT
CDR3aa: CSARLAGATRRTDTQYF

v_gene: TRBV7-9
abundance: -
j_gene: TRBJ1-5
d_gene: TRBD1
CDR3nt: TGTGCCAGCAGCTTCACTAGACAGGGCCATCAGACCCAGCATTTT
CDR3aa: CASSFTRQGHQTQHF

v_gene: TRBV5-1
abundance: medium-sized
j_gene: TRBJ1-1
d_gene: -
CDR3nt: TGCGCCAGCAGCTTTAGCGCGGAGAACGAAATGAACACTGAAGCTTTCTTT
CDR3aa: CASSFSAENEMNTEAFF

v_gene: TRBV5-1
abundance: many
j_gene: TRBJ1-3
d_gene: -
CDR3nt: TGCGCCAGCAGCTTGGAAGTATCCTCTGGAAACACCATATATTTT
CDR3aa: CASSLEVSSGNTIYF

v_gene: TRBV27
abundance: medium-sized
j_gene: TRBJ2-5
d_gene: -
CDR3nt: TGTGCCAGCCAAACCCTCCTTGGGGCAGCAGAGACCCAGTACTTC
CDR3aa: CASQTLLGAAETQYF

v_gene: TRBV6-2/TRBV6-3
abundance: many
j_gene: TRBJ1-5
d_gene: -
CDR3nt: TGTGCCAGCAGTCACACTTCGGGCGAAGGATCTCAGCCCCAGCATTTT
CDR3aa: CASSHTSGEGSQPQHF

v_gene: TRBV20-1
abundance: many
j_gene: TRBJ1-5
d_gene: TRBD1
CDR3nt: TGCAGTGCTACAGGGGGCTTGCAGCCCCAGCATTTT
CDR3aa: CSATGGLQPQHF

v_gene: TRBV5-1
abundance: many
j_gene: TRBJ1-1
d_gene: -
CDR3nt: TGCGCCAGCAGCTTGTTGGACAGCACAATAAACACTGAAGCTTTCTTT
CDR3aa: CASSLLDSTINTEAFF

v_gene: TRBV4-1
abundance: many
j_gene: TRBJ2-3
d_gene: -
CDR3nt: TGCGCCAGCAGCCCCGCTAGCGTTACCACTACAGATACGCAGTATTTT
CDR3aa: CASSPASVTTTDTQYF

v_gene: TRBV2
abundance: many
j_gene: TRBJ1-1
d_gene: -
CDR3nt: TGTGCCACCCTGTCCGGGGTGAACACTGAAGCTTTCTTT
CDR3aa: CATLSGVNTEAFF

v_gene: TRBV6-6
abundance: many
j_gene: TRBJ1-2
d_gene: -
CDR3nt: TGTGCCAGCAGCTTTATCCCCGTTTCAGGAGATGGCTACACCTTC
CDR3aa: CASSFIPVSGDGYTF

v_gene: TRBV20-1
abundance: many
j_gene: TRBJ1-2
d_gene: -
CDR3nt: TGCAGTGCTAGAGATAGGGGGGCTACCTATGGCTACACCTTC
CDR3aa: CSARDRGATYGYTF

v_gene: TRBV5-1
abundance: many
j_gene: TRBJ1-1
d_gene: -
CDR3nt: TGCGCCAGCAGCTCCGGACAAGGGGAGACTGAAGCTTTCTTT
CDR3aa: CASSSGQGETEAFF

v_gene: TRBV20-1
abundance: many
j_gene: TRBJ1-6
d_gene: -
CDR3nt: TGCAGTGCTAGAGATCCCGGGACACCGTTCTCACCCCTCCACTTT
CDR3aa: CSARDPGTPFSPLHF

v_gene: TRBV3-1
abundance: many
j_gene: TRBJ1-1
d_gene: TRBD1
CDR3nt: TGTGCCAGCAGCCTTCAAGGACAGGGGGACACTGAAGCTTTCTTT
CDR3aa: CASSLQGQGDTEAFF

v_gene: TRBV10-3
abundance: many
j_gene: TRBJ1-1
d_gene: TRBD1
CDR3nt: TGTGCCATCAGTGAGTGGGCAGGGGGGACTGAAGCTTTCTTT
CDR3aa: CAISEWAGGTEAFF

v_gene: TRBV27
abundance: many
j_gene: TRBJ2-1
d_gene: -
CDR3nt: TGTGCCAGCAGTTTAGCGGGGGCTTACAATGAGCAGTTCTTC
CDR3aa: CASSLAGAYNEQFF

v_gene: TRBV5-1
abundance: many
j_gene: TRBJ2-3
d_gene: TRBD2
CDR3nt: TGCGCCAGCAGCTTGGAGCTAGCGGGGGGGCAGGGAGATACGCAGTATTTT
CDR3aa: CASSLELAGGQGDTQYF

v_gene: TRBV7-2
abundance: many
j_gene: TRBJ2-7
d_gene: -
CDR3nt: TGTGCCAGCAGCTTAGATGGGGTTTCCTACGAGCAGTACTTC
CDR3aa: CASSLDGVSYEQYF

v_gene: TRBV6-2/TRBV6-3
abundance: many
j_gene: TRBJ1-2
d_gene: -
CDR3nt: TGTGCCAGCAGTTCCGGACAAGGCCACTATGGCTACACCTTC
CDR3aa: CASSSGQGHYGYTF

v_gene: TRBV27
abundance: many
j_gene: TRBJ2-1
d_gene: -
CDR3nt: TGTGCCAGCTACAGTTGGGCAGGGGCCGACAATGAGCAGTTCTTC
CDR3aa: CASYSWAGADNEQFF

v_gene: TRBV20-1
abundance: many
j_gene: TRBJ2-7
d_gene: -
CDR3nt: TGCAGTGCCGGGCTGCTCGAGCAGTACTTC
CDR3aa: CSAGLLEQYF

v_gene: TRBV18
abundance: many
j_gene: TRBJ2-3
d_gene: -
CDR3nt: TGTGCCAGCTCACCCGCCGTCACAGATACGCAGTATTTT
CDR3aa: CASSPAVTDTQYF

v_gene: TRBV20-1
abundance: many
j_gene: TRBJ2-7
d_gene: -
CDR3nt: TGCAGTGCTATCGGTCGGACCCCCCTCTACGAGCAGTACTTC
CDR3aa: CSAIGRTPLYEQYF

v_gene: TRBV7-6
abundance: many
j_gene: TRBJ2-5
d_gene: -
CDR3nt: TGTGCCAGCAGCCCCGGAAGTAGACTCCAAGAGACCCAGTACTTC
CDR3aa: CASSPGSRLQETQYF